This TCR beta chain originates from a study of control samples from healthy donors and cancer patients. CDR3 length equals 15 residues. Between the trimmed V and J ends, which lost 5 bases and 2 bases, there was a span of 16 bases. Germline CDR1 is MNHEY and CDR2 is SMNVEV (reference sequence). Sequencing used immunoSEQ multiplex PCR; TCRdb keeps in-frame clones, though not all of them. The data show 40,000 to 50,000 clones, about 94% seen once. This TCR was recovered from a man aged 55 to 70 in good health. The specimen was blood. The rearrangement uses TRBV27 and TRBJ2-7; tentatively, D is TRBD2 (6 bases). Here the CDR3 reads CASSTTPAGTYEQYF. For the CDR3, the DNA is TGTGCCAGCAGTACCACGCCGGCGGGAACCTACGAGCAGTACTTC.